This T cell receptor beta chain was sequenced during a study of regulatory dendritic cells for organ transplantation. Study summary: Regulatory dendritic cells were monocyte-derived, receiving vitamin D3 on days 0 and 4 and IL-10 on day 4. Notes on the study in general: Between individuals, the alloreactive memory CD8+ T cell pool differed considerably. Of resting T cell subsets, memory CD8+ had the most alloreactive clonotypes.

Sequenced by immunoSEQ multiplex PCR; TCRdb stores in-frame clones only, minus some. The sample lists roughly 12,000 clones, 89% occurring once. Allogeneic regulatory or mature dendritic cells were co-cultured for roughly five days with CFSE-labeled sorted T cells at 1:10. Memory T cells were CD45RO+, naive were CD45RA+, sorted by FACS. The germline V gene has CDR1 LGHNA and CDR2 YNFKEQ. The ends lost 1 base at V and 11 bases at J; junction bases unmatched: 6. The CDR3 contains 13 residues. This clone has a single count. Its specificity is not known. The sample was naive CD8+ T cells from blood cultured with regulatory dendritic cells. The subset was: CD45RA+ naive T cells. The sequence came from a human donor in good health. The J gene is TRBJ1-1, the V gene TRBV4-2; 8 nucleotides match TRBD1. DNA for the CDR3: TGTGCCAGCAGCCAAGGGGGGACAGGTTGGGCTTTCTTT. It codes for CASSQGGTGWAFF.